Detailed here is one TCR beta chain. As yet, its antigen is unknown. Naive CD8 populations comprised CD45RO-negative cells positively selected for CCR7, excluding terminally differentiated effector memory CD45RA+ cells. CDR3 length: 13 amino acids. Trimming pared 4 bases from V and 5 bases from J, leaving 12 bases between. Germline values: CDR1 SGHDT, CDR2 YYEEEE. The test was conducted at deep level. TCRdb's table, derived via immunoSEQ multiplex PCR, lists solely in-frame clones and lacks some. The sample shows hundreds of thousands of clones, 90% to 97% of them seen only once. This sample was included in a study of shared clonotypes between healthy human individuals. Overall study context: CD8 memory received one plate per donor, CD8 naive two, CD4 memory three and CD4 naive three. Study-wide findings and caveats: The sole specimen, blood, was sampled, and tissue repertoires likely differ. In general, naive subsets displayed greater estimated richness than memory subsets did.

The receptor was derived from a woman in her 30s in good health. The chain combines TRBV5-6 with TRBJ1-1; D is unclear. The sample comprised naive CD8+ T cells sorted from blood. The CDR3 DNA reads TGTGCCAGCAGCACCCAGTTCCGAACTGAAGCTTTCTTT. It translates to CASSTQFRTEAFF.